These 31 T cell receptor beta chains were sequenced from one sample in a study of blood T cell repertoires in COVID-19. The method was immunoSEQ multiplex PCR; TCRdb's version includes in-frame clones alone and lacks a portion of them. The data contain some 250,000 clones, roughly 93% of them seen just once; the ten biggest clones take up 2% to 2.5%. Sample: PBMCs or T cells enriched from blood (not recorded which). Source of these receptors: a woman aged 40-49 years with acute COVID-19.

V and J are TRBV6-2 or TRBV6-3 and TRBJ2-7; D remains unclear. The germline V gene encodes CDR1 MNHEY and CDR2 SVGEGT. V lost 5 bases and J 3 bases, leaving 14 bases between the germline ends. This CDR3 has 14 amino acids. As DNA, the CDR3 is TGTGCCAGCAGTCACGCGAGGCTAGACTACGAGCAGTACTTC. It yields the protein CASSHARLDYEQYF.

The chain combines TRBV28 with TRBJ2-2, with 8 bases fitting TRBD1. Germline V gene sequence: CDR1 MDHEN, CDR2 SYDVKM. Trimming cost V 3 bases and J 2 bases; bases outside gene matches: 8. This CDR3 contains 17 residues. CDR3 sequence (DNA): TGTGCCAGCAGTTTTCTCCCCGGACAGGGCAACACCGGGGAGCTGTTTTTT. Amino acid sequence: CASSFLPGQGNTGELFF. Supplemented by reference TRBV28 and TRBJ2-2, the full variable domain reads DVKVTQSSRYLVKRTGEKVFLECVQDMDHENMFWYRQDPGLGLRLIYFSYDVKMKEKGDIPEGYSVSREKKERFSLILESASTNQTSMYLCASSFLPGQGNTGELFFGEGSRLTVL.

V gene TRBV28 combines with J gene TRBJ2-7, with 9 bases identical to TRBD1. CDR1 and CDR2 from the germline V gene are MDHEN and SYDVKM. V was pared by 5 bases and J by 2 bases, with 4 bases of the junction left unmatched. This CDR3 comprises 14 residues. The CDR3 region is CASSAWTGAYEQYF. The DNA for the CDR3 is TGTGCCAGCAGTGCTTGGACAGGGGCCTACGAGCAGTACTTC.

The rearrangement joins TRBV5-1 to TRBJ1-1; weak D call: TRBD1 (5 bases). V gave up 0 bases and J gave up 0 bases, with 9 bases separating them. The germline V gene encodes CDR1 SGHRS and CDR2 YFSETQ. The CDR3 totals 15 residues. CDR3 protein: CASSLGVGVNTEAFF. DNA of the CDR3: TGCGCCAGCAGCTTGGGGGTAGGGGTGAACACTGAAGCTTTCTTT. Full variable domain (outside the CDR3, taken from reference TRBV5-1 and TRBJ1-1): KAGVTQTPRYLIKTRGQQVTLSCSPISGHRSVSWYQQTPGQGLQFLFEYFSETQRNKGNFPGRFSGRQFSNSRSEMNVSTLELGDSALYLCASSLGVGVNTEAFFGQGTRLTVV.

The chain carries TRBV5-1 and TRBJ1-2; 9 nucleotides agree with TRBD1. CDR1 is SGHRS, CDR2 YFSETQ, per germline. The length of the CDR3 is 14 residues. After removal of 4 bases from V and 5 bases from J, the junction contained 6 bases not matched to a gene. In nucleotides, the CDR3 is TGCGCCAGCAGCCCGGGGACAGGGTCTTATGGCTACACCTTC. This gives the protein CASSPGTGSYGYTF. The variable domain in full, completed from reference TRBV5-1 and TRBJ1-2, reads KAGVTQTPRYLIKTRGQQVTLSCSPISGHRSVSWYQQTPGQGLQFLFEYFSETQRNKGNFPGRFSGRQFSNSRSEMNVSTLELGDSALYLCASSPGTGSYGYTFGSGTRLTVV.

The rearrangement uses TRBV18 and TRBJ1-1; 7 nucleotides align to TRBD1. CDR1 and CDR2 from the germline V gene are KGHSH and LQKENI. CDR3 length: 12 amino acids. The junction had 7 bases not matched to a gene; V was cut back by 4 bases and J by 11 bases. The CDR3 spells CASSLKQGSAFF. CDR3 in DNA: TGTGCCAGCTCACTAAAACAGGGGAGCGCTTTCTTT. Variable domain in full (rest from reference TRBV18 and TRBJ1-1): NAGVMQNPRHLVRRRGQEARLRCSPMKGHSHVYWYRQLPEEGLKFMVYLQKENIIDESGMPKERFSAEFPKEGPSILRIQQVVRGDSAAYFCASSLKQGSAFFGQGTRLTVV.

The V gene is TRBV30, the J gene TRBJ1-2; 9 nucleotides match TRBD1. Germline values: CDR1 GTSNPN, CDR2 SVGIG (reference sequence). The CDR3 is 14 amino acids. Trimming cost V 3 bases and J 7 bases; bases outside gene matches: 9. The CDR3, as DNA: TGTGCCTGGAGCCGCCCCGGGACAGGGCTTGGCTACACCTTC. Translating gives CAWSRPGTGLGYTF.

This chain uses TRBV3-1 (or the pseudogene TRBV3-2) with TRBJ2-3; 9 bases fit TRBD2. CDR1 and CDR2 from the germline V gene are LGHDT and YNNKEL (reference sequence). V shed 0 bases and J 5 bases; nucleotides not matched to a gene: 12. This CDR3 region has 18 residues. CDR3 loop: CASSQDPGLAGAIDTQYF. The CDR3, as DNA: TGTGCCAGCAGCCAAGATCCAGGATTAGCGGGAGCCATAGATACGCAGTATTTT.

This clone was seen once. CDR3 loop: CAWSVLGREVGELFF. The CDR3 region has the DNA TGTGCCTGGAGTGTACTCGGCAGGGAGGTCGGGGAGCTGTTTTTT. The V and J genes are TRBV30 and TRBJ2-2, with D maybe TRBD2 (6 bases). The CDR3 length is 15 residues. V lost 0 bases to trimming and J lost 7 bases, with 15 bases between them. Germline V lookup: CDR1 GTSNPN, CDR2 SVGIG (reference sequence).

This clone has more than one count but fewer than ten. The V and J genes are TRBV2 and TRBJ2-7; D is uncertain. Trimming took 5 bases from V and 4 from J, leaving 6 bases between them. CDR1 is SNHLY, CDR2 FYNNEI, per germline. The CDR3 is made up of 11 amino acids. The CDR3 bases are TGTGCCAGCAGTCCCAGGTACGAGCAGTACTTC. Protein sequence: CASSPRYEQYF.

CDR3 DNA: TGTGCCAGCAGCCAAGGGACTAGCCCATTGGACGAGCAGTACTTC. Translating it yields CASSQGTSPLDEQYF. This rearrangement joins TRBV14 to TRBJ2-7; 8 nucleotides line up with TRBD2. The germline V gene encodes CDR1 SGHDN and CDR2 FVKESK. With V trimmed by 1 base and J by 5 bases, 7 bases remained unmatched. CDR3 length: 15 amino acids.

The chain carries TRBV7-9 and TRBJ2-7; no definite D call. The CDR3 sequence is 12 residues long. Germline loops: CDR1 SEHNR, CDR2 FQNEAQ (reference sequence). The V gene lost 2 bases and the J gene lost 6 bases, with 8 bases spanning the gap. The CDR3 loop is CASSLTDIEQYF. In DNA form, the CDR3 reads TGTGCCAGCAGCTTAACAGACATCGAGCAGTACTTC.

The chain is built from TRBV28 and TRBJ1-2; maybe TRBD1 (6 bases). Germline-derived CDR1 and CDR2 are MDHEN and SYDVKM. The V end lost 5 bases, the J end lost 5 bases, and 12 bases lay between the germline ends. The CDR3 is 13 amino acids. The CDR3 is CASSGGRGYGYTF. The CDR3 coding sequence is TGTGCCAGCAGTGGGGGCAGGGGTTATGGCTACACCTTC.

CDR3 region: CASSRLAGGLYEQYF. The CDR3 DNA is TGTGCCAGCAGCCGACTAGCGGGGGGGTTGTACGAGCAGTACTTC. The chain recombines TRBV7-8 with TRBJ2-7; TRBD2 aligns across 14 bases. Unmatched junction bases numbered 4, after V lost 5 bases and J lost 4 bases. The germline CDR1 and CDR2 sequences are SGHVS and FQNEAQ. The CDR3 loop spans 15 amino acids.

CDR3: CASRAQGLGEKLFF. CDR3 DNA: TGTGCCAGCAGGGCACAGGGGTTGGGTGAAAAACTGTTTTTT. The chain couples TRBV13 to TRBJ1-4; 7 positions match TRBD1. J gave up 7 bases and V 6 bases, and 8 bases lay outside the gene matches. Germline CDR1 and CDR2: PRHDT and FYEKMQ (reference sequence). This CDR3 spans 14 amino acids.

The V and J genes are TRBV4-1 and TRBJ2-5, with 10 bases identical to TRBD2. Looked up from germline, CDR1 is MGHRA and CDR2 is YSYEKL. V lost 0 bases and J lost 4; bases outside the gene matches: 5. CDR3 size: 16 residues. CDR3 residues: CASSQDRAGGIETQYF. Written as DNA, the CDR3 is TGCGCCAGCAGCCAAGACCGAGCGGGAGGGATAGAGACCCAGTACTTC.

The rearrangement uses TRBV7-8 and TRBJ1-3, with TRBD1 matching over 7 bases. The CDR3 loop spans 15 amino acids. V gave up 7 bases and J gave up 1 base; unmatched junction bases: 7. Germline CDR1 and CDR2: SGHVS and FQNEAQ. CDR3 loop: CASTDRALSGNTIYF. The DNA of the CDR3 is TGTGCCAGCACCGACAGGGCCCTTTCTGGAAACACCATATATTTT.

The rearrangement joins TRBV9 to TRBJ1-4; no firm D call. This CDR3 region has 16 residues. V shed 4 bases and J shed 4 bases, with 17 bases lying between them. CDR1 is SGDLS, CDR2 YYNGEE, per germline. The CDR3 is CASSLAPLGGNEKLFF. The CDR3 nucleotides are TGTGCCAGCAGCCTGGCCCCACTGGGAGGTAATGAAAAACTGTTTTTT.

This clone was seen just once. This chain links TRBV7-9 with TRBJ2-1; D unresolved. V was pared by 1 base and J by 4 bases, with 14 bases between. Germline V gives CDR1 SEHNR, CDR2 FQNEAQ (reference sequence). There are 16 residues in the CDR3. The DNA for the CDR3 is TGTGCCAGCAGCTTAGGATGGGCACTGTCATACAATGAGCAGTTCTTC. This sequence encodes CASSLGWALSYNEQFF. Full variable domain (outside the CDR3, taken from reference TRBV7-9 and TRBJ2-1): DTGVSQNPRHKITKRGQNVTFRCDPISEHNRLYWYRQTLGQGPEFLTYFQNEAQLEKSRLLSDRFSAERPKGSFSTLEIQRTEQGDSAMYLCASSLGWALSYNEQFFGPGTRLTVL.

Here the CDR3 reads CASSSGLAATGELFF. The DNA for the CDR3 is TGCGCCAGCAGTTCCGGACTAGCAGCTACCGGGGAGCTGTTTTTT. This rearrangement joins TRBV5-1 to TRBJ2-2; TRBD2 agrees at 8 bases. The CDR3 has 15 residues. Unmatched junction bases numbered 8, after V lost 5 bases and J lost 5 bases. Germline V CDR1 and CDR2: SGHRS, YFSETQ.

The rearrangement uses TRBV7-9 and TRBJ1-2; D possibly corresponds to TRBD1 (5 bases). In germline, CDR1 is SEHNR, CDR2 FQNEAQ (reference sequence). The V gene lost 8 bases and the J gene lost 6 bases, with 19 bases spanning the gap. The CDR3 has 14 amino acids. CDR3 nucleotide sequence: TGTGCCAGCTTCGAATACGTAGGGGTGAATGGCTACACCTTC. This sequence encodes CASFEYVGVNGYTF.

This sequence joins TRBV10-3 and TRBJ2-1; 8 positions match TRBD2. The CDR3 loop spans 16 amino acids. The V gene end was trimmed by 4 bases and the J gene end by 5 bases; junction bases not matched to a gene: 10. Germline V gene lookup returns CDR1 ENHRY and CDR2 SYGVKD. The CDR3 spells CAISARDSGENNEQFF. The CDR3 nucleotides read TGTGCCATCAGTGCCCGGGATAGCGGGGAGAACAATGAGCAGTTCTTC.

This chain links TRBV9 with TRBJ1-2; the D gene is possibly TRBD1 (6 bases). CDR3 length equals 15 residues. V was shortened by 0 bases and J by 4 bases, with 13 bases between the two germline ends. The germline V gene encodes CDR1 SGDLS and CDR2 YYNGEE. The DNA of the CDR3 is TGTGCCAGCAGCGTAGGAGAAACAGGGAGCTATGGCTACACCTTC. Protein sequence: CASSVGETGSYGYTF. The full variable domain, completed using reference TRBV9 and TRBJ1-2, is DSGVTQTPKHLITATGQRVTLRCSPRSGDLSVYWYQQSLDQGLQFLIQYYNGEERAKGNILERFSAQQFPDLHSELNLSSLELGDSALYFCASSVGETGSYGYTFGSGTRLTVV.

CDR3 sequence (DNA): TGTGCCAGCAGCTTGGGAGGTGCCTATCAGCCCCAGCATTTT. The encoded protein is CASSLGGAYQPQHF. V gene TRBV5-4 combines with J gene TRBJ1-5; D is undetermined. The germline CDR1 and CDR2 sequences are SGHNT and YYREEE (reference sequence). Trimming pared 0 bases from V and 5 bases from J, leaving 9 bases between. The CDR3 has 14 amino acids.

The chain couples TRBV18 to TRBJ2-5; a weak D match, TRBD1 (5 bases). CDR3 size: 12 residues. Germline values: CDR1 KGHSH, CDR2 LQKENI. Trimming took off 4 bases at V and 5 bases at J, with 8 bases between the two ends. DNA for the CDR3: TGTGCCAGCTCACAGGGGTCGGAGACCCAGTACTTC. Its protein is CASSQGSETQYF.

This sequence joins TRBV19 and TRBJ2-5, with 9 bases lining up with TRBD2. Germline-derived CDR1 and CDR2 are LNHDA and SQIVND (reference sequence). This CDR3 has 15 amino acids. The J segment lost 4 bases and the V segment lost 5 bases, leaving 8 bases of the junction unmatched. CDR3 sequence: CASSRASGVTETQYF. DNA for the CDR3: TGTGCCAGTAGTCGTGCTAGCGGGGTTACAGAGACCCAGTACTTC.

The chain uses TRBV5-1 and TRBJ2-1; D is perhaps TRBD2 (6 bases). The V gene lost 10 bases and the J gene lost 6 bases, with 17 bases spanning the gap. This CDR3 comprises 13 residues. The germline V gene has CDR1 SGHRS and CDR2 YFSETQ. CDR3 sequence reads: CAVRDLVGNEQFF. The DNA of the CDR3 is TGCGCCGTCCGGGACTTAGTCGGCAATGAGCAGTTCTTC.

V and J are TRBV24-1 and TRBJ1-5; D gene unclear. CDR1 KGHDR and CDR2 SFDVKD come from the germline V gene. Between the trimmed V and J ends, which lost 4 bases and 1 base, there was a span of 7 bases. The CDR3 is 14 residues long. The CDR3 nucleotides are TGTGCCACCAGTGACCCTCGGAGCAATCAGCCCCAGCATTTT. Residues: CATSDPRSNQPQHF.

The rearrangement uses TRBV6-2 or TRBV6-3 and TRBJ1-2; 8 positions match TRBD1. V gave up 5 bases and J gave up 4 bases; unmatched junction bases: 3. This CDR3 spans 13 amino acids. Germline assignment: CDR1 MNHEY and CDR2 SVGEGT. The CDR3 nucleotides are TGTGCCAGCAGTACGGGACAGGTCTATGGCTACACCTTC. Translated, it gives CASSTGQVYGYTF.

The chain combines TRBV11-2 with TRBJ1-2; 8 bases map to TRBD1. Per the germline V gene, CDR1 is SGHAT and CDR2 is FQNNGV. The V segment lost 1 base and the J segment 7 bases; nucleotides outside the gene matches: 5. The CDR3 is 14 amino acids. CDR3 amino acids: CASSLVTGGFGYTF. In DNA, the CDR3 is TGTGCCAGCAGCTTAGTAACAGGGGGTTTTGGCTACACCTTC.

The chain couples TRBV4-1 to TRBJ1-2, with 7 bases fitting TRBD1. The J segment lost 4 bases and the V segment lost 0 bases, leaving 14 bases of the junction unmatched. The CDR3 runs 18 residues. Per germline, CDR1 MGHRA and CDR2 YSYEKL. This chain's CDR3 is CASSQEVAGGSFGYGYTF. CDR3 coding DNA: TGCGCCAGCAGCCAAGAGGTGGCAGGGGGGAGCTTTGGCTATGGCTACACCTTC.